This record covers a single TCR beta chain. Its antigen is unknown. No clone much larger than this one lies a single base away; base qualities are absent. These data originate in a study of OX40 agonist ivuxolimab in advanced cancers. Background for the entire study: Ivuxolimab, which targeted the costimulatory receptor OX40 (CD134), was an agonistic, fully human IgG2 monoclonal antibody. Of the approximately 50 patients in dose escalation, about 20 had hepatocellular carcinoma, roughly 15 had melanoma, 9 had renal cell carcinoma and 9 had head and neck cancer. Patients were allowed to have had prior anti-PD-1, anti-PD-L1 or anti-CTLA-4 therapy, and 40% of the dose-escalation patients had been treated with checkpoint inhibitors. Partial responses occurred in three dose-escalation patients, of whom one had hepatocellular carcinoma and two had cutaneous melanoma. The paper reports the monotherapy dose-escalation portion (N = 52 patients) of the phase I ivuxolimab trial. Peripheral TCRbeta sequencing aimed to test whether ivuxolimab altered TCR sequence diversity and caused clonal T-cell expansion. Intravenous ivuxolimab was administered to patients every 2 weeks at six dose levels: 0.01, 0.1, 0.3, 1.5, 3 and 10 mg/kg. In the dose-escalation cohort, roughly four fifths of patients were male, and the mean age was approximately 60 years, with a range of about 23 to 90.

Genomic DNA was isolated from the sorted cells so that the TCRbeta CDR3 region could be sequenced. TCRbeta CDR3 regions were sequenced using the immunoSEQ Assay. In TCRdb, the immuneACCESS table is reduced to in-frame sequences with V and J assigned. These tables do not hold every clone; where another copy was compared, an unresolved V gene accounts for under half, and the others remain unexplained. Within this sample are about 86,000 clones, with about 90% of them counted one time only. Jointly, the top ten make up roughly 9.4% of the sample. General findings and caveats noted by the study authors: The antigen specificity of the peripheral T cells that underwent clonal expansion was not determined. Low levels of normalized T-cell clonal expansion were also shown by some nonresponding patients. At doses of 0.1 to 3.0 mg/kg, clonal expansion of both CD4+ and CD8+ T cells in blood was seen between baseline and week 6. After ivuxolimab, CD8+ T cells had more expanded clones than CD4+ T cells on average. In partial responders in the 0.1-3.0 mg/kg groups, normalized peripheral clonal expansion was found to be among the lowest, especially among CD8+ T cells.

The V end loses 1 base and the J end loses 8 bases, and a stretch of 15 bases separates them. The CDR1 and CDR2 encoded by the germline V gene are MGHRA and YSYEKL. Taken from cysteine to phenylalanine, the CDR3 has 15 residues. Left in the record is the CDR3 DNA by itself, 45 bases read in frame from the first base. The trial excluded patients who had a history of autoimmune disease or were on systemic immunosuppression. Peripheral blood for TCR sequencing was drawn from every dose cohort at baseline, at cycle 4 day 1 and at cycle 7 day 1. The samples were drawn from a first-in-human, open-label, multicenter phase I dose-escalation trial of ivuxolimab. The trial enrolled adults with locally advanced or metastatic head and neck squamous cell, hepatocellular, melanoma or renal cell carcinoma. Before TCR sequencing, CD4+ T cells and CD8+ T cells from peripheral blood were sorted into separate populations.

The specimen was CD4+ or CD8+ T cells sorted from blood, collected in a trial of the OX40 agonist ivuxolimab. This clonotype was sampled from an adult with an advanced solid tumor such as melanoma, head and neck, liver or kidney cancer. The chain is made from TRBV4-1 and TRBJ2-1; TRBD2 is a weak D gene call, 6 bases matching. For the CDR3, the sequence is CASSQAAGLNDEQFF. Read as DNA, the sequence is TGCGCCAGCAGCCAAGCGGCGGGATTGAACGATGAGCAGTTCTTC.